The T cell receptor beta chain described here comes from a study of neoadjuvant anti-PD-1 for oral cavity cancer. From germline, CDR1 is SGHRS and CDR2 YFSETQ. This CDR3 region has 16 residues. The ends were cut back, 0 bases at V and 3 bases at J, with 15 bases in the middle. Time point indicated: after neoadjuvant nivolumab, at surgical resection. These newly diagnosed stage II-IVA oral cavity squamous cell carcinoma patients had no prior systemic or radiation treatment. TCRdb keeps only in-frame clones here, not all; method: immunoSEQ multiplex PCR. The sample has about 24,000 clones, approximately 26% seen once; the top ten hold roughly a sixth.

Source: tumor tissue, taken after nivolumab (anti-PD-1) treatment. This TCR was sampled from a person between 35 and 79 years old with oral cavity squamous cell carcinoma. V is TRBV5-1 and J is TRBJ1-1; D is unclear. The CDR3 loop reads CASSLESTGGYTEAFF. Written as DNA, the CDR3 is TGCGCCAGCAGCTTGGAATCAACGGGAGGGTACACTGAAGCTTTCTTT.